Sequencing of this T cell receptor beta chain was carried out in a study of T cells in Graves' hyperthyroidism and ophthalmopathy. Study-level background: Sampling of peripheral blood happened at initial diagnosis, prior to any treatment.

TCR beta CDR3 regions were amplified from RNA transcripts. TCR CDR3 underwent first-round RT-PCR with the HTBI primer set. TCRdb independently ran MiXCR on the multiplex PCR reads; one entry per CDR3 protein. The sample lists approximately 370,000 distinct CDR3 sequences, about 15% occurring once. V lost 4 bases to trimming and J lost 8 bases, with 5 bases between them. Germline lookup yields CDR1 SGHAT and CDR2 FQNNGV. The CDR3 has 10 residues. General study points: The model identified upcoming ophthalmopathy a median 6.5 months ahead of onset. Most clonotypes expanded in the thyroid (above 0.001) were also present in blood.

Clinical symptoms, serum thyroxine and TRAb, thyroid ultrasound and orbital computed tomography together formed the diagnostic basis. In its sample, this clonotype was seen many times. As yet, its antigen is unknown. The chain has TRBV11-2 and TRBJ1-1; D not resolved. Sequenced material: blood. The receptor's source is a woman younger than 45 with Graves' hyperthyroidism that later progressed to Graves' ophthalmopathy. Here the CDR3 reads CASSSSEAFF. As DNA, the CDR3 is TGTGCCAGCAGCTCATCAGAAGCTTTCTTT.